The 27 T cell receptor beta chains listed next were all sequenced from one sample in a study of shared clonotypes between healthy human individuals (dated by TCRdb to between 2020 and 2021). Libraries came from the immunoSEQ multiplex PCR assay. In TCRdb, the immuneACCESS table is reduced to in-frame sequences with V and J assigned. These tables do not hold every clone; where another copy was compared, an unresolved V gene accounts for under half, and the others remain unexplained. The sample yields more than 2 million clones; around 96% were counted once. The ten largest clonotypes hold about 1.1% of the sample. CD8 naive samples were obtained by positive selection for CCR7 among CD45RO-negative cells, yielding a CD45RA+CCR7+ population from which TemRA cells were excluded. Sequenced input: naive CD8+ T cells sorted from blood. In the paper's terms, the cell subset or site label means: CD45RA+CCR7+. The receptors here all came from a man aged 18 to 30 in good health.

This sequence joins TRBV6-6 and TRBJ2-1, with D possibly being TRBD2 (5 bases). This CDR3 spans 14 amino acids. Between the trimmed V and J ends, which lost 8 bases and 0 bases, there was a span of 11 bases. Germline-derived CDR1 and CDR2 are MNHNY and SVGAGI (reference sequence). The CDR3 region is CASAIASSYNEQFF. The CDR3 nucleotides read TGTGCCAGCGCCATAGCGAGCTCCTACAATGAGCAGTTCTTC.

The V call is TRBV4-1, the J call TRBJ2-2; perhaps D is TRBD1 or TRBD2 (5 bases each). The V end was cut by 4 bases, the J end by 5 bases, with 17 bases between. Germline CDR1 reads MGHRA; CDR2 reads YSYEKL. The CDR3 spans 16 residues. The CDR3 region is CASSLWAGSLTGELFF. CDR3 nucleotide sequence: TGCGCCAGCAGCCTGTGGGCAGGGAGTTTAACCGGGGAGCTGTTTTTT.

CDR3 DNA sequence: TGTGCCAGAAGTTTCCCCAGAGTAATAGCCCAAGCGGCTAGCAATCAGCCCCAGCATTTT. Translated, it gives CARSFPRVIAQAASNQPQHF. V and J are TRBV5-3 and TRBJ1-5, with D uncertain. TRBV5-3 is marked as an open reading frame, function uncertain. The germline V and J ends were trimmed by 5 bases and 0 bases, with 27 bases remaining between them. The CDR3 consists of 20 residues.

The CDR3 nucleotides are TGCGCCAGCAGCCAAGACGGACTGGCAGATACGCAGTATTTT. This gives the protein CASSQDGLADTQYF. The chain employs TRBV4-3 and TRBJ2-3, with D perhaps TRBD2 (5 bases). Trimming removed 0 bases from V and 4 bases from J, with 8 bases in between. The CDR3 totals 14 residues. The germline CDR1 and CDR2 sequences are LGHNA and YSLEER.

In the case of this clone: The sample holds other DNA sequences that translate to the same CDR3. The V call is TRBV9, the J call TRBJ2-3; tentatively, D is TRBD2 (6 bases). V was cut by 4 bases and J by 2 bases, with 14 bases left in between. The CDR3 sequence is 15 residues long. Germline V gene lookup returns CDR1 SGDLS and CDR2 YYNGEE. The CDR3 nucleotides read TGTGCCAGCAGCTTCAGCGGGCGGCCCACAGATACGCAGTATTTT. It is translated as CASSFSGRPTDTQYF. Variable domain in full (rest from reference TRBV9 and TRBJ2-3): DSGVTQTPKHLITATGQRVTLRCSPRSGDLSVYWYQQSLDQGLQFLIQYYNGEERAKGNILERFSAQQFPDLHSELNLSSLELGDSALYFCASSFSGRPTDTQYFGPGTRLTVL.

V is TRBV6-5 and J is TRBJ2-5; D remains unclear. V was cut by 2 bases and J by 10 bases, with 11 bases left in between. Germline CDR1 and CDR2: MNHEY and SVGAGI. The CDR3 totals 12 residues. DNA for the CDR3: TGTGCCAGCAGTTACCTGGGTATAGACCAGTACTTC. Encoded protein: CASSYLGIDQYF.

The chain has TRBV29-1 and TRBJ2-7; D gene uncertain. V lost 0 bases, J lost 6 bases, and 15 bases lay in between. CDR3 length equals 14 residues. CDR1 is SQVTM and CDR2 is ANQGSEA in the germline V gene. In DNA form, the CDR3 reads TGCAGCGTTGAAGATGTAGGCAGTGCTCTCGAGCAGTACTTC. This codes for CSVEDVGSALEQYF.

The J gene is TRBJ1-5, the V gene TRBV27; no firm D call. V was cut by 1 base and J by 1 base, with 8 bases left in between. CDR3 length equals 15 residues. CDR1 is MNHEY and CDR2 is SMNVEV in the germline V gene (reference sequence). CDR3 sequence (DNA): TGTGCCAGCAGTTTATGGGCGGGGAGCAATCAGCCCCAGCATTTT. Encoded protein: CASSLWAGSNQPQHF.

V is TRBV27 and J is TRBJ2-7; D might be TRBD2 (5 bases). From germline, CDR1 is MNHEY and CDR2 SMNVEV (reference sequence). This CDR3 comprises 13 residues. Trimming left V 6 bases short and J 0 bases short, with 9 bases between. For the CDR3, the DNA is TGTGCCAGCAGGATACTAGGCTCCTACGAGCAGTACTTC. This gives the protein CASRILGSYEQYF.

A remark on this clone: Additional DNA sequences in this sample encode the identical CDR3. The V gene is TRBV27, the J gene TRBJ2-7; no reliable D call. CDR1 and CDR2 from the germline V gene are MNHEY and SMNVEV (reference sequence). This CDR3 contains 13 residues. With 2 bases removed from V and 4 bases from J, the gap between germline ends came to 9 bases. The CDR3: CASSLKAAYEQYF. For the CDR3, the DNA is TGTGCCAGCAGTTTAAAGGCAGCATACGAGCAGTACTTC.

Details on this clone: This sample also contains other DNA sequences that code for the same CDR3. The chain uses TRBV4-1 and TRBJ2-3; 10 bases map to TRBD1. V was clipped by 1 base and J by 4 bases; unmatched bases: 5. This CDR3 spans 16 amino acids. The germline CDR1 and CDR2 sequences are MGHRA and YSYEKL. DNA for the CDR3: TGCGCCAGCAGCCAAGTTTGGGACAGGGGTGCAGATACGCAGTATTTT. As protein: CASSQVWDRGADTQYF.

V and J are TRBV5-4 and TRBJ2-7, with D unclear. The V end lost 5 bases, the J end lost 1 base, and 10 bases lay between the germline ends. In germline, CDR1 is SGHNT, CDR2 YYREEE (reference sequence). The CDR3 extends over 13 amino acids. The CDR3 coding sequence is TGTGCCAGCAGAAAGACGGATTCCTACGAGCAGTACTTC. It translates to CASRKTDSYEQYF.

The rearrangement links TRBV6-6 to TRBJ2-5; the D gene is possibly TRBD2 (6 bases). This CDR3 has 15 amino acids. Germline CDR1 MNHNY, CDR2 SVGAGI (reference sequence). V was trimmed by 2 bases and J by 1 base, leaving 11 bases between them. The CDR3 DNA sequence: TGTGCCAGCAGTTACCCGGGGGACGGCCAAGAGACCCAGTACTTC. This encodes CASSYPGDGQETQYF.

The chain links TRBV7-2 to TRBJ2-5; D gene unclear. CDR3 length: 14 residues. Germline assignment: CDR1 SGHTA and CDR2 FQGNSA. V was trimmed by 1 base and J by 2 bases, leaving 8 bases between them. The CDR3 nucleotides are TGTGCCAGCAGCTTAGTATTCTTGCAAGAGACCCAGTACTTC. Its protein product is CASSLVFLQETQYF. Together with reference TRBV7-2 and TRBJ2-5, the CDR3 gives the full variable domain: GAGVSQSPSNKVTEKGKDVELRCDPISGHTALYWYRQSLGQGLEFLIYFQGNSAPDKSGLPSDRFSAERTGGSVSTLTIQRTQQEDSAVYLCASSLVFLQETQYFGPGTRLLVL.

The chain recombines TRBV7-9 with TRBJ2-3; perhaps TRBD1 as D (7 bases). Trimming stripped 5 bases from V and 8 bases from J, with 20 bases between. CDR1 and CDR2 from the germline V gene are SEHNR and FQNEAQ (reference sequence). This CDR3 has 15 residues. The chain's CDR3 is CASSPPTGAGGTQYF. The CDR3 DNA reads as TGTGCCAGCAGCCCCCCCACAGGGGCCGGGGGTACGCAGTATTTT.

V usage is TRBV18 and J usage is TRBJ2-1; 9 bases are shared with TRBD2. There are 17 residues in the CDR3. CDR1 and CDR2 from the germline V gene are KGHSH and LQKENI. V lost 6 bases, J lost 6 bases, and 15 bases stayed unmatched. The CDR3 here is CASSVETSGWGPNEQFF. In nucleotides, the CDR3 is TGTGCCAGCTCTGTCGAGACTAGCGGTTGGGGACCCAATGAGCAGTTCTTC.

Notes on this clone: Germline is not matched at one junction end, which may reflect a read error. V usage is TRBV4-3 and J usage is TRBJ1-1; tentatively, D is TRBD1 (5 bases). CDR1 LGHNA and CDR2 YSLEER come from the germline V gene. The CDR3 extends over 21 amino acids. CDR3 sequence: CASTQAPDSEGLFFVPYEAFF. As DNA, the CDR3 is TGCGCCAGCACCCAAGCCCCTGACAGTGAGGGCCTCTTTTTCGTTCCCTATGAAGCTTTCTTT.

CDR3 protein: CASSSDPHYEQYF. CDR3 nucleotide sequence: TGCGCCAGCAGCTCGGATCCACACTACGAGCAGTACTTC. The chain uses TRBV5-1 and TRBJ2-7, with D hard to call. Trimming removed 3 bases from V and 3 bases from J, with 10 bases in between. This CDR3 is 13 amino acids long. Germline V CDR1 and CDR2: SGHRS, YFSETQ.

Of note for this clone: Other DNA sequences in the same sample also yield this CDR3. The rearrangement uses TRBV9 and TRBJ2-1; no definite D call. This CDR3 has 14 residues. Looked up from germline, CDR1 is SGDLS and CDR2 is YYNGEE. V was pared by 0 bases and J by 0 bases, with 4 bases between. This CDR3 reads CASSVGASYNEQFF. The CDR3 DNA sequence: TGTGCCAGCAGCGTAGGGGCCTCCTACAATGAGCAGTTCTTC.

The table lists this clone with a count of one. The rearrangement links TRBV6-1 to TRBJ1-6, with a weak D call TRBD1 (5 bases). The V gene lost 1 base and the J gene lost 4 bases, with 11 bases spanning the gap. This CDR3 region has 16 residues. CDR1 is MNHNS, CDR2 SASEGT, per germline. The DNA for the CDR3 is TGTGCCAGCAGTGAAGGGTTTCGACAGTATAATTCACCCCTCCACTTT. Its protein is CASSEGFRQYNSPLHF.

This chain uses TRBV7-9 with TRBJ2-5, with D possibly being TRBD2 (6 bases). V was cut by 8 bases and J by 1 base, with 20 bases left in between. Germline values: CDR1 SEHNR, CDR2 FQNEAQ (reference sequence). There are 16 residues in the CDR3. As DNA, the CDR3 is TGTGCCAGCGAACGGGTTGGTCTAGCGCTCCAAGAGACCCAGTACTTC. Its protein is CASERVGLALQETQYF.

The chain links TRBV27 to TRBJ2-7, with TRBD2 identical over 15 bases. Germline CDR1 reads MNHEY; CDR2 reads SMNVEV (reference sequence). CDR3 length equals 17 residues. V lost 5 bases, J lost 1 base, and 6 bases stayed unmatched. This CDR3 is CASSLIGTSGRSYEQYF. DNA of the CDR3: TGTGCCAGCAGTCTCATAGGGACTAGCGGGAGGTCCTACGAGCAGTACTTC.

The genes are TRBV7-2 and TRBJ2-7; D is ambiguous. Trimming stripped 4 bases from V and 7 bases from J, with 11 bases between. This CDR3 comprises 12 residues. Germline V gene lookup returns CDR1 SGHTA and CDR2 FQGNSA. The chain's CDR3 is CASSSGLGEQYF. The CDR3 region has the DNA TGTGCCAGCAGCTCGGGTCTTGGGGAGCAGTACTTC.

This sequence joins TRBV6-5 and TRBJ1-2; tentatively, D is TRBD1 (5 bases). CDR1 and CDR2 from the germline V gene are MNHEY and SVGAGI. This CDR3 comprises 14 residues. V gave up 2 bases and J gave up 7 bases, with 14 bases separating them. CDR3 loop: CASSYGGVTSGYTF. Written as DNA, the CDR3 is TGTGCCAGCAGTTACGGGGGGGTTACAAGTGGCTACACCTTC.

The rearrangement links TRBV7-9 to TRBJ2-7; a weak D match, TRBD2 (6 bases). The CDR3 contains 13 residues. The ends were cut back, 0 bases at V and 6 bases at J, with 9 bases in the middle. Germline V gene sequence: CDR1 SEHNR, CDR2 FQNEAQ (reference sequence). CDR3 sequence (DNA): TGTGCCAGCAGCTTAGCGCAGGGACTCGAGCAGTACTTC. Translating it yields CASSLAQGLEQYF.

Concerning this clone itself: The same CDR3 arises from other DNA sequences in this sample as well. The chain combines TRBV29-1 with TRBJ2-7, with D possibly being TRBD1 (6 bases). The CDR3 is 11 residues long. Trimming pared 6 bases from V and 3 bases from J, leaving 9 bases between. Germline values: CDR1 SQVTM, CDR2 ANQGSEA. The CDR3 coding sequence is TGCAGCGTGGTACAGGGCTACGAGCAGTACTTC. It yields the protein CSVVQGYEQYF.

The J gene is TRBJ1-4, the V gene TRBV29-1, with unresolved D. CDR3 length equals 14 residues. With 4 bases removed from V and 5 bases from J, the gap between germline ends came to 14 bases. Germline V gene data show CDR1 as SQVTM and CDR2 as ANQGSEA. CDR3 in amino acids: CSVVLAEVNEKLFF. CDR3 bases: TGCAGCGTTGTGTTGGCAGAAGTAAATGAAAAACTGTTTTTT.